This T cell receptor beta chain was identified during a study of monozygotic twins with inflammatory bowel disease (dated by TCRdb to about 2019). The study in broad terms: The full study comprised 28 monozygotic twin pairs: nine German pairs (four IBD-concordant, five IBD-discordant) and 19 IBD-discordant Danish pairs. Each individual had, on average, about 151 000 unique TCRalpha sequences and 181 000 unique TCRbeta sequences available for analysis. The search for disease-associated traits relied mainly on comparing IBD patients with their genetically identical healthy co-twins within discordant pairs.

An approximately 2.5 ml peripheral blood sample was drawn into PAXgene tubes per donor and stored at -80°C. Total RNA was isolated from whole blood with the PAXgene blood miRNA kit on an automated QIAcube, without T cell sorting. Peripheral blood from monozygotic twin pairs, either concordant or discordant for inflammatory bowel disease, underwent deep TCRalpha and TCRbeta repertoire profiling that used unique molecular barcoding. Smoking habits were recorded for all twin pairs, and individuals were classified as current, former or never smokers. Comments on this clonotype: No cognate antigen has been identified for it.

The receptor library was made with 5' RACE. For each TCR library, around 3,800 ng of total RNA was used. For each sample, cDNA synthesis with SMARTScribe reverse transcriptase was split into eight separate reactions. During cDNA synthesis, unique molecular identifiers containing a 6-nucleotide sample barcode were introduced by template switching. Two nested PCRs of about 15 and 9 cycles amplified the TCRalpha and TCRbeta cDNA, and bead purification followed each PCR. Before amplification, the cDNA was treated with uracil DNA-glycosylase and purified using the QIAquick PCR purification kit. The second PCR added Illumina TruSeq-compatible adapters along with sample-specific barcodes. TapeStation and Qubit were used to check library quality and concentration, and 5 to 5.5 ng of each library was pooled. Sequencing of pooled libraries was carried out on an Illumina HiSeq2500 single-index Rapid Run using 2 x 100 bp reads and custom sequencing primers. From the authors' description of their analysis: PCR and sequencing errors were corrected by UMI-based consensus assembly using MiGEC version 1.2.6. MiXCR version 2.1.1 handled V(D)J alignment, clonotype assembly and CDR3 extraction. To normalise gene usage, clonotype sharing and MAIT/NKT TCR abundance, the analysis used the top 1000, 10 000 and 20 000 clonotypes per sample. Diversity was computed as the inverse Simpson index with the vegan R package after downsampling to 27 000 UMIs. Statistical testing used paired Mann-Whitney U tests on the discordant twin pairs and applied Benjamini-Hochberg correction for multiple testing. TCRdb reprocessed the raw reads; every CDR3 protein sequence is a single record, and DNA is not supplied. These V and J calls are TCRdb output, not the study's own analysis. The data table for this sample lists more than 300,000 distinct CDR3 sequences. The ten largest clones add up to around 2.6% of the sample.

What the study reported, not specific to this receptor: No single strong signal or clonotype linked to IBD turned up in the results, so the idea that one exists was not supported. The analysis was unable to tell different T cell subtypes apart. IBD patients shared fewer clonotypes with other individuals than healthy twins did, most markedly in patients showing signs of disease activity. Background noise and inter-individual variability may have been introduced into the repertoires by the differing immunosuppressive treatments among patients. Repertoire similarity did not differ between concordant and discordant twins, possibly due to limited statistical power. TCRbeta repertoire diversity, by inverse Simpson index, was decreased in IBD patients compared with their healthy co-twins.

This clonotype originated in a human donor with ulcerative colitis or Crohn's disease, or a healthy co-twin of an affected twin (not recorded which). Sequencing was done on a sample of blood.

The CDR3 protein is CASRASYEQYF. The sequence is built from TRBV6-5 and TRBJ2-7. Measured from the cysteine to the phenylalanine, the CDR3 is 11 residues long. The nucleotide record is missing. CDR1 and CDR2 (MNHEY, SVGAGI) derive from the germline V gene.